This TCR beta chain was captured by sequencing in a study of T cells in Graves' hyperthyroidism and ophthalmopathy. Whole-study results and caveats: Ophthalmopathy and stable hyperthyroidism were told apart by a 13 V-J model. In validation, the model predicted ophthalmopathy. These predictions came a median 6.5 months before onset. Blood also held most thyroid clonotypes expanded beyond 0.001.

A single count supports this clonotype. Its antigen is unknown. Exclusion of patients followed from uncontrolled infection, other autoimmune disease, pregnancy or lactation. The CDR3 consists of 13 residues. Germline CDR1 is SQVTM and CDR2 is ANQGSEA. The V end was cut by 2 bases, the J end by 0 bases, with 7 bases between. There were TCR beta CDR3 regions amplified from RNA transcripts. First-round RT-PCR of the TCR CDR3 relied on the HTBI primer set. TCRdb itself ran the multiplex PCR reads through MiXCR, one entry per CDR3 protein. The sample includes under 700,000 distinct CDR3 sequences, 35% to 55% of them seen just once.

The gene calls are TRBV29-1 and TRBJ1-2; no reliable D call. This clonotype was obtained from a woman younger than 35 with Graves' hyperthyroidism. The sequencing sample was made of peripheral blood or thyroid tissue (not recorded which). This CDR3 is CSVEQRANYGYTF. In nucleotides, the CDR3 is TGCAGCGTTGAACAGCGAGCTAACTATGGCTACACCTTC.